The sequence of this TCR beta chain was determined in a study of identical twins. This clonotype was detected only a few times. Unmatched junction bases numbered 6, after V lost 6 bases and J lost 4 bases. This CDR3 has 13 amino acids. Germline V gene sequence: CDR1 DFQATT, CDR2 SNEGSKA (reference sequence). One entry per CDR3 protein, called by TCRdb with MiXCR from the 5' RACE reads. The sample shows a few hundred thousand distinct CDR3 sequences, approximately 25% of them seen only once. In addition, the sample was reused for a study of T cells expressing NK-cell markers.

The specimen was CD4+ T cells sorted from blood. This sequence originates from a woman between 18 and 29 years old in good health. The V call is TRBV20-1, the J call TRBJ1-2; TRBD1 agrees at 9 bases. The CDR3 loop reads CSAGQGTTYGYTF. The CDR3 coding sequence is TGCAGTGCCGGACAGGGGACGACCTATGGCTACACCTTC.